The rows below give T cell receptor beta chains drawn from one sample of a study of hypomethylating agent response in myelodysplastic syndrome. Only in-frame clones appear in the TCRdb table, and some are missing; sequencing was by immunoSEQ multiplex PCR. In the table there are some 4,000 clones, 81% of which are singletons. Sequenced here: bone marrow, sampled before or after starting hypomethylating agent treatment for myelodysplastic syndrome (not recorded which). Receptors originate from a human donor with myelodysplastic syndrome. Both conserved end residues are part of each CDR3. Fields, in order: D gene, clone size, V gene, J gene, CDR3 DNA, CDR3 protein. The D gene is left open where the match is weak. Clone size is shown for a subset of rows, as once, few, many or a class of expanded clone.

D: NA; size: NA; V: TRBV11-2; J: TRBJ2-1; DNA: TGTGCCAGCAGCTTAAGGCAGTACAATGAGCAGTTCTTC; CDR3: CASSLRQYNEQFF
D: NA; size: NA; V: TRBV10-3; J: TRBJ2-2; DNA: TGTGCCATCAGTGGGATATATACAGAAATGACCGGGGAGCTGTTTTTT; CDR3: CAISGIYTEMTGELFF
D: NA; size: NA; V: TRBV4-2; J: TRBJ2-1; DNA: TGTGCCAGCAGCCAAGGTCCGTTCCATGAGCAGTTCTTC; CDR3: CASSQGPFHEQFF
D: NA; size: NA; V: TRBV5-5; J: TRBJ1-1; DNA: TGTGCAGCCAACCACGGGGGAGGCACTGAAGCTTTCTTT; CDR3: CAANHGGGTEAFF
D: NA; size: NA; V: TRBV5-6; J: TRBJ2-3; DNA: TGTGCCAGCAGCTTGGGTCTAACAACGAAATATACGCAGTATTTT; CDR3: CASSLGLTTKYTQYF
D: NA; size: NA; V: TRBV21-1; J: TRBJ2-7; DNA: TGTGCCCAGAGCAGGCCCACAGGGGGCTACGAGCAGTACTTC; CDR3: CAQSRPTGGYEQYF
D: TRBD2; size: NA; V: TRBV9; J: TRBJ2-2; DNA: TGTGCCAGCAGCGTAGGCGTCGGGGGGGCGGTCGGGGAGCTGTTTTTT; CDR3: CASSVGVGGAVGELFF
D: NA; size: NA; V: TRBV19; J: TRBJ1-3; DNA: TGTGCCAGTAGGCCTAGCGGAGGGGCTGGGGACACCATATATTTT; CDR3: CASRPSGGAGDTIYF
D: TRBD1; size: NA; V: TRBV7-8; J: TRBJ2-7; DNA: TGTGCCAGCAGCTTAGCTGAGGACAGGGGGCTTCTCTACGAGCAGTACTTC; CDR3: CASSLAEDRGLLYEQYF
D: NA; size: NA; V: TRBV7-8; J: TRBJ1-2; DNA: TGTGCCAGCAGCCGAGTCAACTTGCGTGGGGGCTACACCTTC; CDR3: CASSRVNLRGGYTF
D: NA; size: NA; V: TRBV27; J: TRBJ1-1; DNA: TGTGCCAGCAGCCGAATTAGGGAGGGTGTGAACACTGAAGCTTTCTTT; CDR3: CASSRIREGVNTEAFF
D: NA; size: NA; V: TRBV10-3; J: TRBJ1-5; DNA: TGTGCCATCAGTGAGTCGGCAGGGTGGCTGCCCCAGCATTTT; CDR3: CAISESAGWLPQHF
D: NA; size: NA; V: TRBV7-2; J: TRBJ2-7; DNA: TGTGCCAGCAGCTTAGCCTTGGGGCCTAACGAGCAGTACTTC; CDR3: CASSLALGPNEQYF
D: NA; size: NA; V: TRBV27; J: TRBJ2-2; DNA: TGTGCCAGCAGTTTGGTCCGGATGAACACCGGGGAGCTGTTTTTT; CDR3: CASSLVRMNTGELFF
D: TRBD1; size: once; V: TRBV27; J: TRBJ2-1; DNA: TGTGCCAGCAGTTTATTTATGACAGGGTACAATGAGCAGTTCTTC; CDR3: CASSLFMTGYNEQFF
D: NA; size: NA; V: TRBV7-8; J: TRBJ1-5; DNA: TGTGCCAGCAGCTTTGAGGGGGTGGTTCAGCCCCAGCATTTT; CDR3: CASSFEGVVQPQHF
D: NA; size: NA; V: TRBV12-5; J: TRBJ1-5; DNA: TGTGCTAGTGGTTTGGACCTTAGCAATCAGCCCCAGCATTTT; CDR3: CASGLDLSNQPQHF
D: TRBD1; size: NA; V: TRBV5-1; J: TRBJ2-7; DNA: TGCGCCAGCAGCTTGGGGACAGGGAAACCCTACGAGCAGTACTTC; CDR3: CASSLGTGKPYEQYF
D: NA; size: NA; V: TRBV5-5; J: TRBJ2-3; DNA: TGTGCCAGCAGCTTGGAAGCCCAAGGGAGCGATACGCAGTATTTT; CDR3: CASSLEAQGSDTQYF
D: NA; size: NA; V: TRBV29-1; J: TRBJ1-2; DNA: TGCAGCGCCGCCCGAGACAGCTATGGCTACACCTTC; CDR3: CSAARDSYGYTF
D: NA; size: NA; V: TRBV30; J: TRBJ2-2; DNA: TGTGCCTGGAGTGCATGGACAGCCGGGGAGCTGTTTTTT; CDR3: CAWSAWTAGELFF
D: NA; size: once; V: TRBV4-1; J: TRBJ2-5; DNA: TGCGCCAGCAGCCAAGCGGGAGCCTGGGAGACCCAGTACTTC; CDR3: CASSQAGAWETQYF